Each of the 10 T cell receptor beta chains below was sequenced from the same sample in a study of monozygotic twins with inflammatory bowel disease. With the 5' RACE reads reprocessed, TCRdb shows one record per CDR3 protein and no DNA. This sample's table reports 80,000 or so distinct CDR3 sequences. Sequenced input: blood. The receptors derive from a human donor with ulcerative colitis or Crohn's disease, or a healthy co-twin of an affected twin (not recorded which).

CDR3 in amino acids: CASSVQDRQWITEAFF. V usage is TRBV5-1 and J usage is TRBJ1-1; TCRdb picks TRBD1, but there is no DNA to check that call. Per germline, CDR1 SGHRS and CDR2 YFSETQ. The CDR3 is made up of 16 amino acids.

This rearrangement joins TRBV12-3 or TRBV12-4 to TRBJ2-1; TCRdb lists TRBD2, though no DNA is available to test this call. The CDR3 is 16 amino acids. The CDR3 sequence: CASSPNSGGLQDEQFF.

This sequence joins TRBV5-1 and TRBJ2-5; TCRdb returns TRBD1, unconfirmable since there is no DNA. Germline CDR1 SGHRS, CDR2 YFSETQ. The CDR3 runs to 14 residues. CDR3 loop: CASSLDGGTETQYF.

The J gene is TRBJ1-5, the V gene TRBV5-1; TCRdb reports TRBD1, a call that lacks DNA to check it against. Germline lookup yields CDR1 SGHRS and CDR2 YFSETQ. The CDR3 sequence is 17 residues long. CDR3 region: CASSFGQRLYSNQPQHF.

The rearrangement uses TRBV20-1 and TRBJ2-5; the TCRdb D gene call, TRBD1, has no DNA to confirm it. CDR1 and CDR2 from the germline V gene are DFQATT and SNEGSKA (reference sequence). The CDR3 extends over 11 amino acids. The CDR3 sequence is CSASLGAGQYF.

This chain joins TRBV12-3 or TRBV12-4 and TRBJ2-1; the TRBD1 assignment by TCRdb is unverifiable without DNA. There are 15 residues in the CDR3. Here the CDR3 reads CASSLGHGSYNEQFF.

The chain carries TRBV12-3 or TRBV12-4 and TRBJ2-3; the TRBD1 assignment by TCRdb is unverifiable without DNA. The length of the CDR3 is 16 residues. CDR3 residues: CASRLDPLRGTDTQYF.

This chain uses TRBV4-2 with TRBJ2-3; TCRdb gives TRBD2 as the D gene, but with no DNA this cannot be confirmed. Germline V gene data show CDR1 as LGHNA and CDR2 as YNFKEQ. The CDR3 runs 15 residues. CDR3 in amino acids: CASSQLAGPTDTQYF.

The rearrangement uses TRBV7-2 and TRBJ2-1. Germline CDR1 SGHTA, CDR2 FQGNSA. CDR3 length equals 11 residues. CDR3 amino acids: CASSLERLQFF.

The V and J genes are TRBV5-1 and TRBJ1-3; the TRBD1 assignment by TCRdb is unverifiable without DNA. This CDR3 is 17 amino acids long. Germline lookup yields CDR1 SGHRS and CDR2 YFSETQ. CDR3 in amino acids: CASSFSQPGLSGNTIYF.